This is a list of T cell receptor beta chains from one sample in a study of T cells in localized non-small cell lung cancer. Clones were read by immunoSEQ multiplex PCR, and TCRdb kept only the in-frame ones, dropping some. The sample shows under 50,000 clones, under 90% of them seen only once. The specimen comprised peripheral blood mononuclear cells, sampled before any cancer treatment. Receptors were obtained from a man aged 40-75 years with stage III lung adenocarcinoma. CDR3s include the opening cysteine and the closing phenylalanine or tryptophan. D genes are given only for firm matches. Some rows have no size entry. The others give once, few or many, or a class for an expanded clone.

TRBV10-3	-	once	TRBJ2-7	TGTGCCATCAGCGACCCCGACAGATACTACGAGCAGTACTTC	CAISDPDRYYEQYF
TRBV5-1	-	-	TRBJ2-3	TGCGCCAGCAGCTCCTACGGAGGCACAGATACGCAGTATTTT	CASSSYGGTDTQYF
TRBV11-1	-	-	TRBJ2-3	TGTGCCAGCAGCCCCGTCGATACGCAGTATTTT	CASSPVDTQYF
TRBV6-5	TRBD2	-	TRBJ2-3	TGTGCCAGCAGTTATTTAGCGGGGGGCACAGATACGCAGTATTTT	CASSYLAGGTDTQYF
TRBV30	-	once	TRBJ2-5	TGTGCCTGGAGTCACTTAGGAGGCCAGGGCGGATCGGACTTC	CAWSHLGGQGGSDF
TRBV14	-	-	TRBJ2-7	TGTGCCAGCAGCTTACTCCTGGGGGCTAGCTACGAGCAGTACTTC	CASSLLLGASYEQYF
TRBV5-8	-	-	TRBJ2-1	TGTGCCAGCAGCTCCGGTCCTGGGGGCGGGAATGAGCAGTTCTTC	CASSSGPGGGNEQFF
TRBV28	-	once	TRBJ1-2	TGTGCCAGCAGTCGACCGGACACCGCTAACTATGGCTACACCTTC	CASSRPDTANYGYTF
TRBV9	-	-	TRBJ2-2	TGTGCCAGCAGCGTAGGCTCTTCTGATTATTTGCTGTTTTTT	CASSVGSSDYLLFF
TRBV7-2	-	few	TRBJ2-1	TGTGCCAGCAGCTTGCAGGCTTACAATGAGCAGTTCTTC	CASSLQAYNEQFF
TRBV5-6	-	few	TRBJ2-7	TGTGCCAGCAGCTCCTTAGGGGACCCCTCCCCTAAGATCTACGAGCAGTACTTC	CASSSLGDPSPKIYEQYF
TRBV11-2	-	-	TRBJ1-4	TGTGCCAGCAGCTTTCTGTTCGGGGGCAGGGCTAATGAAAAACTGTTTTTT	CASSFLFGGRANEKLFF
TRBV29-1	TRBD2	-	TRBJ2-5	TGCAGCTCTGCGGGGGGCGAACAAGAGACCCAGTACTTC	CSSAGGEQETQYF
TRBV18	-	-	TRBJ2-6	TGTGCCAGCTCACCAACGGGGACTGGGGCCAACGTCCTGACTTTC	CASSPTGTGANVLTF
TRBV14	TRBD2	-	TRBJ2-1	TGTGCCAGCAGCCAAGAGTCTAGCGGGGTGGGTGAGCAGTTCTTC	CASSQESSGVGEQFF
TRBV5-4	-	-	TRBJ2-1	TGTGCCAGCAGCTTGGTCGGGGCCTACAATGAGCAGTTCTTC	CASSLVGAYNEQFF
TRBV6-5	-	-	TRBJ1-1	TGTGCCAGCAGTTCCATTCCGGGACAGAACACTGAAGCTTTCTTT	CASSSIPGQNTEAFF
TRBV6-1	-	-	TRBJ1-1	TGTGCCAGCGGGGGGGGAGGACCCTACACTGAAGCTTTCTTT	CASGGGGPYTEAFF
TRBV14	-	-	TRBJ2-7	TGTGCCAGCAGCCAAGGCGGGGATCATTGGGAACGTGGGACATACGAGCAGTACTTC	CASSQGGDHWERGTYEQYF
TRBV28	TRBD2	-	TRBJ2-5	TGTGCCAGCAGTTTCCGAGCGGGGGGCTGGGAGACCCAGTACTTC	CASSFRAGGWETQYF
TRBV5-4	-	-	TRBJ2-3	TGTGCCAGCAGCTTGGACAGGGTTGGCACAGATACGCAGTATTTT	CASSLDRVGTDTQYF
TRBV2	TRBD1	-	TRBJ2-7	TGTGCCAGCAGTATTCCGTGGGGACAGGTGACCTACGAGCAGTACTTC	CASSIPWGQVTYEQYF
TRBV19	-	-	TRBJ1-5	TGTGCCAGTAGGACAGGCGCCTATAGCAATCAGCCCCAGCATTTT	CASRTGAYSNQPQHF
TRBV7-8	-	-	TRBJ2-3	TGTGCCAGCAGCTTAGCGAGAGGTACCTGCTCCTTT	CASSLARGTCSF
TRBV7-2	TRBD2	-	TRBJ2-1	TGTGCCAGCAGCCCTAGCGGGCTTGAGCAGTTCTTC	CASSPSGLEQFF
TRBV30	-	-	TRBJ2-4	TGTGCCTGGAGTGATACAGGGGGGGGAAACATTCAGTACTTC	CAWSDTGGGNIQYF
TRBV5-1	-	-	TRBJ1-4	TGCGCCAGCAGCTTGGATTTGAGGGCAGGGGCGAATGAAAAACTGTTTTTT	CASSLDLRAGANEKLFF
TRBV6-1	TRBD1	-	TRBJ2-5	TGTGCCAGCAGTGCCAACAGGGGGCTGGAGACCCAGTACTTC	CASSANRGLETQYF
TRBV9	-	-	TRBJ2-3	TGTGCCAGCAGCACAACGCTAACAGATACGCAGTATTTT	CASSTTLTDTQYF
TRBV29-1	-	-	TRBJ2-7	TGCAGCGTTGAAGGGGGGAGTCCCTACGAGCAGTACTTC	CSVEGGSPYEQYF
TRBV6-5	-	-	TRBJ2-3	TGTGCCAGCAGTCGGACAGCGGCTAGCACAGATACGCAGTATTTT	CASSRTAASTDTQYF
TRBV5-1	TRBD1	-	TRBJ1-2	TGCGCCAGCAGCGCCGGGACAGGAGGTGGCTATGGCTACACCTTC	CASSAGTGGGYGYTF
TRBV27	-	-	TRBJ2-7	TGTGCCAGCAGCGGGACATACTCCTACGAGCAGTACTTC	CASSGTYSYEQYF
TRBV5-1	-	once	TRBJ2-1	TGCGCCAGCAGCTTGCCCCCGATCGGTAATGAGCAGTTCTTC	CASSLPPIGNEQFF
TRBV10-2	-	-	TRBJ2-7	TGCGCCAGCCGGGACATAAACACCGAAACCTACGAGCAGTACTTC	CASRDINTETYEQYF
TRBV27	TRBD2	-	TRBJ2-4	TGTGCCAGCAGTTTATCCCCAAGACTAGCGGGGGGACGACTAGCCAAAAACATTCAGTACTTC	CASSLSPRLAGGRLAKNIQYF
TRBV2	TRBD1	-	TRBJ1-2	TGTGCCAGCAGTGATTACCGGGACAGTTCCTTCTATGGCTACACCTTC	CASSDYRDSSFYGYTF
TRBV5-1	-	-	TRBJ1-2	TGCGCCAGCAGCTCTTCGACAGCCTCTAACTATGGCTACACCTTC	CASSSSTASNYGYTF
TRBV11-2	TRBD1	-	TRBJ2-7	TGTGCCAGCAGCTTAGGCTGGGACAGGGCCTACGAGCAGTACTTC	CASSLGWDRAYEQYF
TRBV10-3	-	-	TRBJ2-7	TGTGCCATCAGTGAGCTACCCCGGGACCTAAATTCCTACGAGCAGTACTTC	CAISELPRDLNSYEQYF
TRBV7-2	-	-	TRBJ2-3	TGTGCCAGCAGATTTGGAGCAGATACGCAGTATTTT	CASRFGADTQYF
TRBV28	-	-	TRBJ2-5	TGTGCCAGCAGTTTACGAGCAGGGCAAGAGACCCAGTACTTC	CASSLRAGQETQYF
TRBV30	-	-	TRBJ2-5	TGTGCCTGGAGTGGCCAGCTCCAAGAGACCCAGTACTTC	CAWSGQLQETQYF
TRBV6-5	-	-	TRBJ1-3	TGTGCCAGCAGTCCCGGGCCCCAGCGAGGGACCATATATTTT	CASSPGPQRGTIYF
TRBV27	-	-	TRBJ1-4	TGTGCCAGCAGTAGGAAGACTAATGAAAAACTGTTTTTT	CASSRKTNEKLFF
TRBV19	TRBD1	-	TRBJ1-1	TGTGCCAGTAGTATAGATTTGACAGGGGAGAAGGATGAAGCTTTCTTT	CASSIDLTGEKDEAFF
TRBV4-2	-	-	TRBJ1-1	TGTGCCAGCAGCCAAGACGTGAGTCGGCGCCTCACTGAAGCTTTCTTT	CASSQDVSRRLTEAFF
TRBV25-1	-	-	TRBJ1-2	TGTGCCAGCAGTGGGACAAACTATGGCTACACCTTC	CASSGTNYGYTF
TRBV30	-	-	TRBJ2-5	TGTGCCTGGAGTGTTGATCGTTGGGAGACCCAGTACTTC	CAWSVDRWETQYF
TRBV4-1	TRBD1	few	TRBJ2-2	TGCGCCAGCAGCCAAGATCGGACAGGGGACACCGGGGAGCTGTTTTTT	CASSQDRTGDTGELFF
TRBV5-1	-	-	TRBJ2-5	TGCGCCAGCAGCTCCGGGGCAGCCGGAGAGACCCAGTACTTC	CASSSGAAGETQYF
TRBV29-1	-	few	TRBJ2-5	TGCAGCGTTGAAGGGGGAACAGACCAAGAGACCCAGTACTTC	CSVEGGTDQETQYF
TRBV19	TRBD2	-	TRBJ2-3	TGTGCCAGTAGTAAACTAGCGGGTATAACAGATACGCAGTATTTT	CASSKLAGITDTQYF
TRBV11-3	TRBD2	few	TRBJ2-7	TGTGCCAGCAGCCCTAGCGGGGGGCTCTACGAGCAGTACTTC	CASSPSGGLYEQYF